This T cell receptor beta chain was recorded in a study of blood T cells in healthy people across ages. PCR was performed a second time for about 7 to 12 cycles using a sample-barcoded 5' primer and a J-beta primer mix. The template-switch adaptor, which had 12 random nucleotides, put a tag on each cDNA molecule. TCRdb re-called the 5' RACE reads with MiXCR, one entry per CDR3 protein. The sample gives hundreds of thousands of distinct CDR3 sequences, 35% to 40% of which show up once; 10% to 15% is in the top ten. Unmatched junction bases numbered 10, after V lost 6 bases and J lost 6 bases. The germline CDR1 and CDR2 sequences are DFQATT and SNEGSKA (reference sequence). The CDR3 consists of 14 residues. Whole-study findings and limits: Fewer expanded clones and more diversity marked long-lived versus aged donors. Lack of knowledge of donor CMV status possibly confounded expanded clonotype changes.

Per-sample yields of isolated PBMCs were at least 6 million. In the case of this clonotype: The antigen remains unidentified.

The sequenced sample was blood. This chain links TRBV20-1 with TRBJ2-3, with 9 positions matching TRBD1. The receptor's source is a man younger than 35 in good health. As DNA, the CDR3 is TGCAGTGCCAACCCCACAGGGGGCCCTGATACGCAGTATTTT. Translation gives CSANPTGGPDTQYF.